These 22 T cell receptor beta chains share one sample of origin, sequenced in a study of OX40 agonist ivuxolimab in advanced cancers. Clones were read by immunoSEQ multiplex PCR, and TCRdb kept only the in-frame ones, dropping some. The top ten hold about 15% of the sample, which has about 23,000 clones, around four fifths seen once. The sample consisted of CD4+ or CD8+ T cells sorted from blood, taken in a trial of the OX40 agonist ivuxolimab. These receptors came from an adult with an advanced solid tumor such as melanoma, head and neck, liver or kidney cancer.

This sequence joins TRBV5-1 and TRBJ2-7; 7 nucleotides match TRBD1. This CDR3 has 12 residues. Germline lookup yields CDR1 SGHRS and CDR2 YFSETQ. The ends lost 7 bases at V and 3 bases at J; junction bases unmatched: 4. DNA for the CDR3: TGCGCCAGCTACGACAGGGACTACGAGCAGTACTTC. Protein: CASYDRDYEQYF.

Remarks on this clone: The sample holds other DNA sequences that translate to the same CDR3. In nucleotides, the CDR3 is TGTGCCAGCAGGACCCCCGGAGGAATAACTTTCTTT. Encoded protein: CASRTPGGITFF. The J gene is TRBJ1-1, the V gene TRBV27; D not certain. Trimming cost V 6 bases and J 12 bases, with 17 bases left between them. Germline values: CDR1 MNHEY, CDR2 SMNVEV (reference sequence). This CDR3 has 12 residues.

The V and J genes are TRBV5-1 and TRBJ2-5, with D possibly matching TRBD1 (6 bases). The CDR3 extends over 14 amino acids. Looked up from germline, CDR1 is SGHRS and CDR2 is YFSETQ. Trimming pared 0 bases from V and 3 bases from J, leaving 9 bases between. In DNA, the CDR3 is TGCGCCAGCAGCTTGGGACAGGTGGAAGAGACCCAGTACTTC. Translating it yields CASSLGQVEETQYF.

The chain employs TRBV5-4 and TRBJ1-1; D is unclear. The CDR3 runs 13 residues. Germline lookup yields CDR1 SGHNT and CDR2 YYREEE (reference sequence). Deletions cut 4 bases from V and 2 bases from J, with 9 bases between. The CDR3 reads CASSLRPNTEAFF. Written as DNA, the CDR3 is TGTGCCAGCAGCCTCCGGCCCAACACTGAAGCTTTCTTT.

Only a few counts were recorded for this clone. The rearrangement joins TRBV19 to TRBJ1-1; D is uncertain. Trimming left V 6 bases short and J 4 bases short, with 9 bases between. This CDR3 comprises 12 residues. Germline V gene lookup returns CDR1 LNHDA and CDR2 SQIVND (reference sequence). The CDR3, as DNA: TGTGCCAGTAGCTGGGGTAGCACTGAAGCTTTCTTT. The encoded protein is CASSWGSTEAFF.

The gene calls are TRBV7-2 and TRBJ2-3; 7 nucleotides agree with TRBD1. Unmatched junction bases numbered 9, after V lost 5 bases and J lost 4 bases. Germline V gives CDR1 SGHTA, CDR2 FQGNSA. The CDR3 contains 15 residues. The CDR3 here is CASSPIGQAADTQYF. CDR3 DNA: TGTGCCAGCAGCCCTATCGGACAGGCAGCAGATACGCAGTATTTT.

This chain connects TRBV19 to TRBJ1-6, with D unresolved. CDR1 is LNHDA, CDR2 SQIVND, per germline (reference sequence). CDR3 size: 16 residues. V was pared by 0 bases and J by 4 bases, with 10 bases between. The CDR3 protein is CASSIDGQSYNSPLHF. CDR3 nucleotides: TGTGCCAGTAGTATAGACGGTCAGAGTTATAATTCACCCCTCCACTTT.

This clone ranks as medium-sized. V and J are TRBV7-2 and TRBJ2-1, with unresolved D. V was pared by 1 base and J by 4 bases, with 11 bases between. Germline V gene sequence: CDR1 SGHTA, CDR2 FQGNSA. The CDR3 runs 15 residues. The CDR3 DNA follows: TGTGCCAGCAGCTTAGAAGCGAGTAGTTACAATGAGCAGTTCTTC. Its protein product is CASSLEASSYNEQFF.

Only a few counts were recorded for this clone. V gene TRBV9 combines with J gene TRBJ1-6; D is undetermined. The V gene's germline CDR1 is SGDLS and CDR2 YYNGEE. The CDR3 is made up of 15 amino acids. V lost 0 bases to trimming and J lost 6 bases, with 10 bases between them. For the CDR3, the DNA is TGTGCCAGCAGCGTAGACCTAAGGCTTAATTCACCCCTCCACTTT. Translation gives CASSVDLRLNSPLHF. Filled out from reference TRBV9 and TRBJ1-6, the complete variable domain reads DSGVTQTPKHLITATGQRVTLRCSPRSGDLSVYWYQQSLDQGLQFLIQYYNGEERAKGNILERFSAQQFPDLHSELNLSSLELGDSALYFCASSVDLRLNSPLHFGNGTRLTVT.

The chain carries TRBV6-1 and TRBJ2-7; D not resolved. In germline, CDR1 is MNHNS, CDR2 SASEGT. V was pared by 7 bases and J by 2 bases, with 12 bases between. This CDR3 has 13 residues. DNA of the CDR3: TGTGCCAGCATCCAAGGACGGGCCTACGAGCAGTACTTC. Amino acid sequence: CASIQGRAYEQYF.

CDR3 DNA sequence: TGTGCCAGCAGCCCCTGGGAGGGTGAGTACGAGCAGTACTTC. Residues: CASSPWEGEYEQYF. This rearrangement joins TRBV9 to TRBJ2-7; 7 positions match TRBD2. Germline CDR1 and CDR2: SGDLS and YYNGEE. Unmatched junction bases numbered 8, after V lost 4 bases and J lost 4 bases. The CDR3 contains 14 residues.

In this sample, this clone turned up a few times. The gene calls are TRBV14 and TRBJ1-2; D call uncertain. V gave up 3 bases and J gave up 6 bases, with 11 bases separating them. This CDR3 comprises 13 residues. Germline V gives CDR1 SGHDN, CDR2 FVKESK. CDR3 sequence (DNA): TGTGCCAGCAGCCATTCGGGCCGGCATGGCTACACCTTC. This sequence encodes CASSHSGRHGYTF.

The chain joins TRBV6-6 to TRBJ2-3, with 9 bases aligning to TRBD2. This CDR3 has 16 amino acids. Trimming removed 0 bases from V and 6 bases from J; junction bases left unmatched: 7. Germline CDR1 is MNHNY and CDR2 is SVGAGI (reference sequence). The CDR3 reads CASSYSLAGVGDTQYF. CDR3 DNA sequence: TGTGCCAGCAGTTACTCGTTAGCGGGGGTTGGTGATACGCAGTATTTT.

V and J are TRBV18 and TRBJ2-3, with D unclear. Germline CDR1 is KGHSH and CDR2 is LQKENI. V was trimmed by 3 bases and J by 2 bases, leaving 18 bases between them. This CDR3 is 17 amino acids long. The CDR3 bases are TGTGCCAGCTCACCTCCGCTCGACCGCGACCCCACAGATACGCAGTATTTT. As protein: CASSPPLDRDPTDTQYF.

This clone was seen just once. V usage is TRBV27 and J usage is TRBJ2-3; the D is unclear. Looked up from germline, CDR1 is MNHEY and CDR2 is SMNVEV (reference sequence). V lost 4 bases and J lost 3, with 11 bases in between. The CDR3 is 14 amino acids. DNA of the CDR3: TGTGCCAGCAGTTCCATGACCCAGACAGATACGCAGTATTTT. Translation gives CASSSMTQTDTQYF.

The chain combines TRBV6-5 with TRBJ2-7; 8 bases align to TRBD1. The CDR3 extends over 15 amino acids. The germline gives CDR1 MNHEY, CDR2 SVGAGI. V lost 5 bases, J lost 2 bases, and 8 bases stayed unmatched. CDR3 sequence (DNA): TGTGCCAGCAGTCCTTGGACAGGGAGCCCCTACGAGCAGTACTTC. This translates into CASSPWTGSPYEQYF.

By sample fraction, this clone is medium-sized. The chain couples TRBV5-4 to TRBJ2-5, with D perhaps matching TRBD2 (5 bases). V was trimmed by 0 bases and J by 1 base, leaving 16 bases between them. The CDR3 sequence is 17 residues long. CDR1 is SGHNT, CDR2 YYREEE, per germline (reference sequence). CDR3 protein: CASSLAVSEPPQETQYF. The CDR3, as DNA: TGTGCCAGCAGCTTGGCGGTTAGCGAACCACCCCAAGAGACCCAGTACTTC.

The chain recombines TRBV6-1 with TRBJ2-7; 9 bases match TRBD1. Germline loops: CDR1 MNHNS, CDR2 SASEGT. This CDR3 spans 11 amino acids. The V segment lost 7 bases and the J segment 6 bases; nucleotides outside the gene matches: 1. Written as DNA, the CDR3 is TGTGCCAGCATGACAGGGGGCGAGCAGTACTTC. It translates to CASMTGGEQYF.

In regard to this clone: No DNA is shown, since the ends of the CDR3 on it are uncertain; the CDR3 is the one TCRdb lists. The chain links TRBV4-1 to TRBJ2-5. Germline-derived CDR1 and CDR2 are MGHRA and YSYEKL. The CDR3 numbers 16 amino acids, ends counted. The CDR3 loop reads CASSQDFRGGGETQYF.

The chain has TRBV5-6 and TRBJ2-5; 9 positions agree with TRBD2. Germline V gene lookup returns CDR1 SGHDT and CDR2 YYEEEE. The trim removed 4 bases at V and 5 bases at J, leaving 12 bases unmatched. CDR3 length equals 16 residues. The chain's CDR3 is CASSPLDSGGVETQYF. As DNA, the CDR3 is TGTGCCAGCAGCCCCTTAGATAGCGGGGGTGTGGAGACCCAGTACTTC.

The chain employs TRBV27 and TRBJ2-4; D possibly corresponds to TRBD1 (5 bases). The V gene lost 4 bases and the J gene lost 2 bases, with 6 bases spanning the gap. Germline V CDR1 and CDR2: MNHEY, SMNVEV (reference sequence). The CDR3 runs to 13 residues. Here the CDR3 reads CASSSGSKNIQYF. Here the CDR3 DNA reads TGTGCCAGCAGTTCAGGGTCCAAAAACATTCAGTACTTC.

The genes are TRBV6-5 and TRBJ1-1; D is possibly TRBD1 (5 bases). CDR1 and CDR2 (germline): MNHEY, SVGAGI. V was trimmed by 2 bases and J by 4 bases, leaving 8 bases between them. The CDR3 spans 13 residues. Here the CDR3 DNA reads TGTGCCAGCAGTTACGATGGGGGCACTGAAGCTTTCTTT. It encodes CASSYDGGTEAFF.